This T cell receptor (beta chain) originates from a study of blood T cells in healthy people across ages. The study's findings and limits: Significant beta diversity loss was already apparent by age about 42, declining roughly linearly. No conclusive comparison of naive versus antigen-experienced cells was possible with unsorted PBMCs.

Next came a second PCR, run for about 7 to 12 cycles, which used a sample-barcoded 5' primer along with a J-beta primer mix. A template-switch adaptor that had 12 random nucleotides put a tag on each cDNA molecule. Via MiXCR, TCRdb re-called the 5' RACE reads, giving one row per CDR3 protein. The sample lists around 1,000,000 distinct CDR3 sequences, less than 45% seen once, with less than 15% in the top ten. A remark on this clonotype: Its target is not known.

Trimming shortened V by 5 bases and J by 5 bases, and 16 bases separated the two germline ends. Germline assignment: CDR1 DFQATT and CDR2 SNEGSKA (reference sequence). This CDR3 is 14 amino acids long. The sample comprised blood. The chain is built from TRBV20-1 and TRBJ2-1; tentative D call: TRBD2 (6 bases). The source of this sequence is a man aged 18 to 29 in good health. The CDR3 DNA reads TGCAGTGCTCCTTCCCGGGACTCACACAATGAGCAGTTCTTC. Residues: CSAPSRDSHNEQFF.